These T cell receptor beta chains were read from a single sample in a study of blood T cell repertoires in COVID-19. Measured with immunoSEQ multiplex PCR; TCRdb has only the in-frame clones, and not every one. The profile shows about 210,000 clones, around 89% of them singletons. Material for sequencing was peripheral blood. The receptors come from a woman between 35 and 50 years old with acute or convalescent COVID-19. CDR3s include the opening cysteine and the closing phenylalanine or tryptophan. D genes are given only for firm matches. Size is omitted from some rows. Given values are once, few, many or a class for expanded clones.

j_call clone_size v_call d_call cdr3_nt cdr3_aa
TRBJ2-2 - TRBV6-1 - TGTGCCAGCAGTGAAGCTGGAGGTTCCGGGGAGCTGTTTTTT CASSEAGGSGELFF
TRBJ2-1 - TRBV7-6 TRBD2 TGTGCCAGCAGCTGGGGCCCTCTAGCGGCCCTTGGGAATGAGCAGTTCTTC CASSWGPLAALGNEQFF
TRBJ1-2 - TRBV19 - TGTGCCAGTAGTGTCAATCAAGACTCGGGAGGCTACACCTTC CASSVNQDSGGYTF
TRBJ1-2 - TRBV20-1 - TGCAGTGCTGCACAGAACTATGGCTACACCTTC CSAAQNYGYTF
TRBJ2-3 - TRBV18 TRBD2 TGTGCCAGCTCAGGACTAGCGGGAACTAGCACAGATACGCAGTATTTT CASSGLAGTSTDTQYF
TRBJ2-4 - TRBV7-2 TRBD2 TGTGCCAGCAGCCGTAGGGGTGGGAGGGGTAACATTCAGTACTTC CASSRRGGRGNIQYF
TRBJ2-5 once TRBV6-2/TRBV6-3 TRBD1 TGTGCCAGCAGCTATTCCGGGACAGGGATGACCCAGTACTTC CASSYSGTGMTQYF
TRBJ2-4 - TRBV5-1 - TGCGCCAGCAGCTTGACCGGGAACGCTGACATTCAGTACTTC CASSLTGNADIQYF
TRBJ2-3 - TRBV30 TRBD2 TGTGCCTGGGGTAGCGGGGGCACAGATACGCAGTATTTT CAWGSGGTDTQYF
TRBJ1-1 - TRBV2 - TGTGCCAGCAGTGAAATGGACAGCTGGAGAGCTTTCTTT CASSEMDSWRAFF
TRBJ1-2 - TRBV9 TRBD1 TGTGCCAGCAGCGTAGCATCGGGACAGGCCCACTCTAACTATGGCTACACCTTC CASSVASGQAHSNYGYTF
TRBJ1-5 - TRBV6-6 TRBD1 TGTGCCAGCAGTTCTCGACAGGGGGGAAATCAGCCCCAGCATTTT CASSSRQGGNQPQHF
TRBJ1-4 - TRBV7-9 TRBD1 TGTGCCAGCAGCTTAAAGGGGGCGGCTAATGAAAAACTGTTTTTT CASSLKGAANEKLFF
TRBJ1-1 few TRBV3-1/TRBV3-2 - TGTGCCAGCAGCCAAGGCCAGGGTCTAACTGAAGCTTTCTTT CASSQGQGLTEAFF
TRBJ2-5 - TRBV4-2 - TGTGCCAGCAGCCAAGATACGAGGGCGCCTTCTTTGGAGACCCAGTACTTC CASSQDTRAPSLETQYF
TRBJ2-1 - TRBV9 TRBD2 TGTGCCAGCAGCCCTCAGAGCCCAGGGACTAGCTATGAGCAGTTCTTC CASSPQSPGTSYEQFF
TRBJ1-1 - TRBV7-8 TRBD1 TGTGCCAGCAGCTTACGGGACAGGCCAGGGGTCACTGAAGCTTTCTTT CASSLRDRPGVTEAFF
TRBJ2-5 - TRBV11-2 - TGTGCCAGCAGCCGCGGTGGGTTACAAGAGACCCAGTACTTC CASSRGGLQETQYF
TRBJ2-2 - TRBV2 TRBD2 TGTGCCAGCAGACGACTAGCGGGGAACACCGGGGAGCTGTTTTTT CASRRLAGNTGELFF
TRBJ1-2 once TRBV9 - TGTGCCAGCAGCGTAGGATTGGAAACAGGCCATGGCTACACCTTC CASSVGLETGHGYTF
TRBJ2-5 - TRBV20-1 - TGCAGTGCTAGTGAAGGGGCCATCGAGACCCAGTACTTC CSASEGAIETQYF
TRBJ2-5 - TRBV9 TRBD2 TGTGCCAGCAGCGTCCGGGGGACTAGCAGAAAAGAGACCCAGTACTTC CASSVRGTSRKETQYF
TRBJ2-5 - TRBV10-3 - TGTGCCATCAGTGACGCAGACAGGCAAGAGACCCAGTACTTC CAISDADRQETQYF
TRBJ1-2 - TRBV4-1 - TGCGCCAGCAGCCAACCCCAACGAGACAGAAACTATGGCTACACCTTC CASSQPQRDRNYGYTF
TRBJ1-6 once TRBV12-3/TRBV12-4 - TGTGCCAGCTTAACCAGGGTGGTTTCACCCCTCCACTTT CASLTRVVSPLHF
TRBJ1-3 - TRBV19 - TGTGCCAGTAGTATTTGGCAGATCTCTGGAAACACCATATATTTT CASSIWQISGNTIYF
TRBJ1-4 - TRBV4-2 - TGTGCCAGCAGCTCTCAGTATGAAAAACTGTTTTTT CASSSQYEKLFF
TRBJ2-1 - TRBV11-2 - TGTGCCAGCAGCCCAAGCCAGGGCTCCTACAATGAGCAGTTCTTC CASSPSQGSYNEQFF
TRBJ1-2 - TRBV30 - TGTGCCTGGCGCAGAAGGGAGACGGAATATCGTGGCTACACCTTC CAWRRRETEYRGYTF
TRBJ2-3 once TRBV6-5 - TGTGCCATCCTTAAGAGCGGTACGGATACGCAGTATTTT CAILKSGTDTQYF
TRBJ2-1 - TRBV30 TRBD2 TGTGCCTGGAGTCCGGGACTAGCGAAGGATGAGCAGTTCTTC CAWSPGLAKDEQFF
TRBJ2-2 - TRBV19 - TGTGCCAGTCGAGAAATCGACAGATACACCGGGGAGCTGTTTTTT CASREIDRYTGELFF
TRBJ2-3 - TRBV25-1 - TGTGCCAGCAATGCCGGGGAGTGGGATACGCAGTATTTT CASNAGEWDTQYF
TRBJ1-2 - TRBV4-2 TRBD1 TGTGCCAGCAGCCAAGATTTAGGGACAGGGGATGGAGGCTACACCTTC CASSQDLGTGDGGYTF
TRBJ1-1 - TRBV5-1 - TGCGCCAGCAGCGCGGCCACATTTAGTTGGGACACTGAAGCTTTCTTT CASSAATFSWDTEAFF
TRBJ1-2 - TRBV3-1/TRBV3-2 - TGTGCCAGCAGCCAAGTTATGGGGGGATCTAACTATGGCTACACCTTC CASSQVMGGSNYGYTF
TRBJ2-5 - TRBV2 - TGTGCCAGCAGTGGCGAACTCCAACAAGAGACCCAGTACTTC CASSGELQQETQYF
TRBJ2-1 - TRBV6-5 - TGTGCCAGCAAACTCGGGAGCGATGAGCAGTTCTTC CASKLGSDEQFF
TRBJ1-1 - TRBV3-1/TRBV3-2 - TGTGCCAGCAGCCAAGAATCTACCCCTGAACAGGTGGCTATGAACACTGAAGCTTTCTTT CASSQESTPEQVAMNTEAFF
TRBJ1-1 - TRBV7-9 - TGTGCCAGCAGCTTAGGGGCCCCCCAGGGCCTGGGGCTTGAAGCTTTCTTT CASSLGAPQGLGLEAFF
TRBJ2-3 once TRBV5-1 - TGCGCCAGCACCTGGGGGGGGGCTATAGATACGCAGTATTTT CASTWGGAIDTQYF
TRBJ1-1 - TRBV6-4 - TGTGCCAGCAGTGACTCGAGTAACGGGGTTGTTGGTGAAGCTTTCTTT CASSDSSNGVVGEAFF
TRBJ1-2 - TRBV3-1/TRBV3-2 TRBD1 TGTGCCAGCAGCCAAGAAGGGACAGGGAACGGCTACACCTTC CASSQEGTGNGYTF
TRBJ2-5 - TRBV10-3 TRBD1 TGTGCCATCAGGGGGACAGGGGGCACGGAGACCCAGTACTTC CAIRGTGGTETQYF
TRBJ1-6 - TRBV19 TRBD1 TGTGCCAGTAGTATAGGGGACAGGCGCTCACCCCTCCACTTT CASSIGDRRSPLHF